This T cell receptor beta chain derives from a study of OX40 agonist ivuxolimab in advanced cancers. The assay was immunoSEQ multiplex PCR, and TCRdb's table has in-frame clones only and misses some. This sample yields about 94,000 clones, of which around 86% are seen a single time; more than 0.25% belongs to the top ten. Germline CDR1 is MNHNS and CDR2 is SASEGT. V lost 4 bases and J 3 bases, leaving 22 bases between the germline ends. This CDR3 spans 17 amino acids. The chain has TRBV6-1 and TRBJ2-7; either TRBD1 or TRBD2 may supply D (5 bases each). This clonotype was sampled from an adult with an advanced solid tumor such as melanoma, head and neck, liver or kidney cancer. The sample here was CD4+ or CD8+ T cells sorted from blood, taken in a trial of the OX40 agonist ivuxolimab. DNA for the CDR3: TGTGCCAGCAGTGGCCAACCTCCGGGACGGACGAGCTACGAGCAGTACTTC. Translating gives CASSGQPPGRTSYEQYF.